This T cell receptor beta chain emerged from a study of blood T cell repertoires in COVID-19 (TCRdb year 2020). With respect to the entire study: Collaborator samples came from the United States, Italy and Spain and covered acute and convalescent phases of COVID-19. Subjects who had been exposed to COVID-19, were actively infected with it, or had recovered from it provided the deeply sampled blood TCRbeta repertoires that made up the dataset. The sample metadata nearly always contained a de-identified subject ID, COVID-19 status, age in years and sex. The samples were drawn from two sources: the first 160 participants of the ongoing ImmuneRACE study, and fewer than 1,500 subjects contributed by 6 global collaborators. Where HLA class I and class II types were available, the types were taken from metadata supplied by the sample provider, not from assay-based typing. The repertoires were made available in a free public database intended to serve as a resource for research on the immune response to SARS-CoV-2. The prospective study material was composed of cDNA or gDNA derived from T cells, B-cell-depleted T cells, or PBMCs. Beyond this particular receptor, the publication reports: How much clinical and demographic metadata was included differed by source and by participant, and the metadata was provided uncurated.

Each collaborating institution followed its own protocols to collect whole blood in K2EDTA tubes. For TCRbeta analysis, collaborators shipped samples as frozen whole blood, isolated PBMCs, or DNA extracted from either of those sample types. From the cysteine up to the phenylalanine, the CDR3 has a length of 23 residues. The read is trimmed to its CDR3 DNA, 69 bases read in frame from base 1. The immunoSEQ Assay, a bias-controlled multiplex PCR, was used to amplify TCRbeta CDR3 regions from genomic DNA. The paper's processing steps were these. Nucleated cell counts per sample were estimated from amplification of reference gene primers within the assay. To quantify the absolute abundance of each unique TCRbeta CDR3 rearrangement, sequence reads were collapsed and filtered. For each sample, productive Simpson clonality was calculated as the square root of Simpson's diversity index over productive rearrangements. TCRdb holds this immuneACCESS table with in-frame rearrangements only. Some clones are missing; in checked studies, unresolved V genes explain under half, and the rest has no known cause. The V and J calls and clone size were taken over from that table, and D and trimming were inferred from the DNA. Across this sample there are tens of thousands of clones, with around 88% seen only once. The ten largest clones capture almost 5.5% of the sample.

Points on this clone: The target of this receptor is not known. No much larger clonotype is one base removed from it; base qualities were not supplied.

This TCR was sampled from a man in his 60s with acute or convalescent COVID-19. This receptor chain uses TRBV21-1 and TRBJ2-5; the table's D call, TRBD1, has no DNA check behind it. TRBV21-1 is tagged as a pseudogene. The specimen was peripheral blood. In nucleotide form, the sequence is TGTGCCAGCAGCAATGGGGCGGAGTCTGTTGGGACAGGGTTAGCGGCCGTCCAAGAGACCCAGTACTTC. Its coded protein is CASSNGAESVGTGLAAVQETQYF.